The T cell receptor beta chain under discussion was sequenced for a study of cytotoxic CD8 clonotypes in ibrutinib-treated CLL. Per the germline V gene, CDR1 is MNHEY and CDR2 is SMNVEV (reference sequence). The trim removed 6 bases at V and 3 bases at J, leaving 18 bases unmatched. This CDR3 has 18 amino acids. Study-level results: Sustained-remission and progressing patients' sampling times differed.

Deep sequencing aimed at 1 in 200,000 to 1 in 1 million T cells' resolution. The table came from immunoSEQ multiplex PCR; TCRdb's copy has only in-frame clones and leaves some out. Among 250,000 to 350,000 clones, 76% were seen once, and the ten largest hold approximately 5.6%. Remarks on this clone: The antigen remains unidentified.

This TCR was recovered from a human donor with chronic lymphocytic leukemia. Here the sequenced sample was PBMCs, taken at disease progression, from a patient treated with ibrutinib. The chain links TRBV27 to TRBJ2-7; 9 positions match TRBD2. The DNA for the CDR3 is TGTGCCAGCAGCGAAGCCCTGGGCGGGAGGGCCCCGGACTACGAGCAGTACTTC. It codes for CASSEALGGRAPDYEQYF.